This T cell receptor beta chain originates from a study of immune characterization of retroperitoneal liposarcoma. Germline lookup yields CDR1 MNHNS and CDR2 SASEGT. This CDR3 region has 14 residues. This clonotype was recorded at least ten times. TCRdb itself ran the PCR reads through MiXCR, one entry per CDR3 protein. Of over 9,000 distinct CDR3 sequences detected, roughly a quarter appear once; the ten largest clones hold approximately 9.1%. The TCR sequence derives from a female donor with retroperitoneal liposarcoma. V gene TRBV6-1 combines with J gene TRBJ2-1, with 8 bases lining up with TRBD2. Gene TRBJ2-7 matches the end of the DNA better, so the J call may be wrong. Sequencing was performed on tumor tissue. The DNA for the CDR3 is TGTGCCAGCAGTGAGAGCGGGGGTGTCAATGAGCAGTACTTC. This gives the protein CASSESGGVNEQYF.